A selection of T cell receptor beta chains follows, all from one sample in a study of T-cell reconstitution after alpha-beta-depleted transplantation in children. TCRdb processed the PCR reads anew with MiXCR; each CDR3 protein has one entry. The sample has approximately 70,000 distinct CDR3 sequences, over 4.5% seen once. The input for sequencing was PBMCs, mostly from graft donor cells, taken 180 days after TCRalphabeta/CD19-depleted stem cell transplant. Receptors were obtained from a boy in the first two years of life who had a stem cell transplant for acute myeloid leukemia, so the T cells may come from the graft donor. Each CDR3 is given with its conserved first and last residue. D genes are given only for firm matches. Not all rows give a size; the values are once, few, many and, for expanded clones, a class.

size	D	V	J	CDR3	DNA
many	NA	TRBV5-1	TRBJ2-1	CASSLRGTRSYNEQFF	TGCGCCAGCAGCTTGCGGGGTACCCGCTCCTACAATGAGCAGTTCTTC
many	NA	TRBV12-3/TRBV12-4	TRBJ2-5	CASSTQLERAQYF	TGTGCCAGCAGTACGCAGCTCGAGCGGGCCCAGTACTTC
many	NA	TRBV4-3	TRBJ2-7	CASSLTTGGTASLQQYF	TGCGCCAGCAGCCTAACAACTGGCGGGACCGCATCTCTTCAGCAGTACTTC
many	NA	TRBV5-1	TRBJ2-6	CASSLRQSSGANVLTF	TGCGCCAGCAGCTTGAGACAGTCCTCTGGGGCCAACGTCCTGACTTTC
many	TRBD1	TRBV7-9	TRBJ2-7	CASSFGTGRSYEQYF	TGTGCCAGCAGCTTCGGGACAGGGCGTTCCTACGAGCAGTACTTC
many	NA	TRBV25-1	TRBJ2-7	CASSLPDSYEQYF	TGTGCCAGCAGCCTCCCCGACTCCTACGAGCAGTACTTC
many	NA	TRBV7-2	TRBJ2-1	CASSPWDSYNEQFF	TGTGCCAGCAGTCCCTGGGACTCCTACAATGAGCAGTTCTTC
many	TRBD1	TRBV6-5	TRBJ2-7	CASKRGRDRGTYEQYF	TGTGCCAGCAAAAGGGGCCGGGACAGGGGTACCTACGAGCAGTACTTC
NA	TRBD2	TRBV7-9	TRBJ2-3	CASSVSGGARDTQYF	TGTGCCAGCAGCGTCTCCGGGGGGGCCAGAGATACGCAGTATTTT
many	TRBD1	TRBV20-1	TRBJ2-2	CSAGQGGTGELFF	TGCAGTGCCGGACAGGGCGGCACCGGGGAGCTGTTTTTT
many	TRBD2	TRBV20-1	TRBJ2-1	CSATTSVRNEQFF	TGCAGTGCTACCACTAGCGTTCGCAATGAGCAGTTCTTC
many	NA	TRBV24-1	TRBJ2-3	CATSSQGSTDTQYF	TGTGCCACCAGTTCCCAGGGGAGCACAGATACGCAGTATTTT
NA	NA	TRBV11-2	TRBJ2-5	CASSLEGHRDFQETQYF	TGTGCCAGCAGCTTAGAAGGGCACCGGGACTTCCAAGAGACCCAGTACTTC
many	TRBD2	TRBV28	TRBJ2-5	CASSLFTGGRETQYF	TGTGCCAGCAGTCTCTTTACGGGGGGGCGAGAGACCCAGTACTTC
many	TRBD1	TRBV20-1	TRBJ1-6	CCARDQPAGTGSSPLHF	TGCTGTGCTAGAGATCAACCCGCCGGGACAGGTTCATCACCCCTCCACTTT
many	NA	TRBV7-2	TRBJ2-7	CASSYPGYYEQYF	TGTGCCAGCAGCTACCCAGGGTACTACGAGCAGTACTTC
many	NA	TRBV5-1	TRBJ2-2	CASSLTQGYTGELFF	TGCGCCAGCAGCTTGACCCAGGGTTATACCGGGGAGCTGTTTTTT
many	TRBD1	TRBV30	TRBJ2-7	CAWSFKRTGGSYEQYF	TGTGCCTGGAGTTTCAAGAGGACAGGAGGTTCCTACGAGCAGTACTTC
many	TRBD2	TRBV11-2	TRBJ2-5	CASSSEPGGETQYF	TGTGCCAGCAGCTCGGAACCGGGGGGAGAGACCCAGTACTTC
many	TRBD2	TRBV27	TRBJ2-1	CASSSLGTSGGGEQFF	TGTGCCAGCAGTAGCCTCGGGACTAGCGGGGGCGGTGAGCAGTTCTTC
many	NA	TRBV12-3/TRBV12-4	TRBJ2-1	CASSFRLSPDSSYNEQFF	TGTGCCAGCAGTTTCCGGCTTTCTCCCGATAGCTCCTACAATGAGCAGTTCTTC
many	TRBD1	TRBV6-1	TRBJ1-6	CASSGQGYNSPLHF	TGTGCCAGCAGCGGACAGGGCTATAATTCACCCCTCCACTTT
many	TRBD2	TRBV9	TRBJ2-1	CASSAGPSGGYNEQFF	TGTGCCAGCAGCGCCGGACCTAGCGGGGGGTACAATGAGCAGTTCTTC
many	NA	TRBV12-3/TRBV12-4	TRBJ2-5	CASSQRETQYF	TGTGCCAGCAGTCAACGAGAGACCCAGTACTTC
many	NA	TRBV3-2	TRBJ2-4	CASSLRGGVKNIQYF	TGTGCCAGCAGCCTTAGGGGGGGGGTCAAAAACATTCAGTACTTC
many	NA	TRBV30	TRBJ2-7	CAWRDTSSYEQYF	TGTGCCTGGAGGGACACGAGCTCCTACGAGCAGTACTTC
many	TRBD1	TRBV4-1	TRBJ1-2	CASNLGQGASYGYTF	TGCGCCAGCAACCTTGGGCAGGGGGCTTCCTATGGCTACACCTTC
many	NA	TRBV10-3	TRBJ1-1	CAIRPGQNTEAFF	TGTGCCATCAGACCTGGACAGAACACTGAAGCTTTCTTT
many	NA	TRBV10-3	TRBJ2-3	CAIRNGGTDTQYF	TGTGCCATCAGGAATGGGGGGACAGATACGCAGTATTTT
many	NA	TRBV29-1	TRBJ1-4	CSVEDVEQVEKLFF	TGCAGCGTTGAAGATGTTGAACAGGTTGAAAAACTGTTTTTT
many	NA	TRBV25-1	TRBJ2-7	CASSDQGGSSYEQYF	TGTGCCAGCAGTGATCAGGGGGGGAGCTCCTACGAGCAGTACTTC
many	NA	TRBV7-2	TRBJ2-2	CASSLWDQGTSGGTGELFF	TGTGCCAGCAGCTTATGGGACCAGGGTACATCAGGAGGGACCGGGGAGCTGTTTTTT
many	NA	TRBV5-5	TRBJ2-7	CASGPQRYIPTEQYF	TGTGCCAGCGGACCCCAGCGGTACATCCCCACGGAGCAGTACTTC
many	NA	TRBV7-7	TRBJ2-1	CASSLDWQNNEQFF	TGTGCCAGCAGCTTAGATTGGCAGAACAATGAGCAGTTCTTC
many	NA	TRBV5-1	TRBJ2-5	CASAAGLQETQYF	TGCGCCAGCGCCGCGGGGTTACAAGAGACCCAGTACTTC
many	NA	TRBV5-1	TRBJ2-3	CASSPDGFGEDTQYF	TGCGCCAGCAGCCCTGATGGGTTCGGAGAAGATACGCAGTATTTT
many	NA	TRBV7-6	TRBJ2-2	CASSSRTQYTGELFF	TGTGCCAGCAGTTCAAGGACCCAGTACACCGGGGAGCTGTTTTTT